This entry is about one T cell receptor beta chain. Repertoires were generated with immunoSEQ multiplex PCR, while TCRdb's copy carries only in-frame clones and drops some. The sample holds about 360,000 clones, about 88% seen once. This sample stems from a study of blood T cell repertoires in COVID-19. Sequencing was done on a sample of peripheral blood. The receptor was isolated from a woman aged 55-70 years with COVID-19, enrolled during active disease.

CDR3 in DNA: TGTGCCAGTAGATCGTCTAGCGCTATAGGGGCGGATACGCAGTATTTT. This translates into CASRSSSAIGADTQYF. The V and J genes are TRBV19 and TRBJ2-3, with a possible D match to TRBD2 (6 bases). This CDR3 contains 16 residues. Germline V gives CDR1 LNHDA, CDR2 SQIVND (reference sequence). With 6 bases removed from V and 6 bases from J, the gap between germline ends came to 22 bases.